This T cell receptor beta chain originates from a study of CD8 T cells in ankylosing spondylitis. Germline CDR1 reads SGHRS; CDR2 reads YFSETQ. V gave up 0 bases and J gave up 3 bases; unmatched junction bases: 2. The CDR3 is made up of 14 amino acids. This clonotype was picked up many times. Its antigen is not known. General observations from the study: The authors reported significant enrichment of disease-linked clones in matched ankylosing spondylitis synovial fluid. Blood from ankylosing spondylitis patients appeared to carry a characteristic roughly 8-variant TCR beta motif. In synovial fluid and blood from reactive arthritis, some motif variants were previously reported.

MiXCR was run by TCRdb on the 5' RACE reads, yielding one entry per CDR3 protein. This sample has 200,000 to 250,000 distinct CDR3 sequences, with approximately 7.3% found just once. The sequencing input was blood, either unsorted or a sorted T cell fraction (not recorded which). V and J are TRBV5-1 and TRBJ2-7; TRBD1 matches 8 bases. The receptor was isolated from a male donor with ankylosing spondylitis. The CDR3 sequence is CASSLAGTGYEQYF. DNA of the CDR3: TGCGCCAGCAGCTTGGCCGGGACAGGCTACGAGCAGTACTTC.